This T cell receptor beta chain emerged from a study of Ad26.COV2.S vaccination and SARS-CoV-2 variants (dated by TCRdb to the early 2020s). Regarding the complete study: Vaccine-arm donors came from COV1001, a multicentre, randomized, double-blind, placebo-controlled phase I-IIa trial of Ad26.COV2.S in healthy adults. Blinding of investigators to trial group allocation was maintained during experiments and outcome assessment. Ad26.COV2.S was administered intramuscularly at 5 x 10^10 or 1 x 10^11 viral particles, either as a single shot or as two shots given 56 days apart. Trial participants were randomized into five groups of five, in which low-dose or high-dose Ad26.COV2.S was given once or twice, or placebo was given on both occasions. The specificity and breadth of SARS-CoV-2-reactive T cell receptors after Ad26.COV2.S vaccination were assessed by TCRbeta repertoire sequencing. The TCR-sequenced set comprised approximately 30 samples: some 20 Ad26.COV2.S vaccine recipients, 5 placebo recipients and 8 SARS-CoV-2 convalescent individuals.

V has 2 bases trimmed and J has 5 bases trimmed; junction bases matching no gene number 4. Counted from cysteine to phenylalanine, this CDR3 has 15 amino acids. CDR3 DNA is the only sequence kept; it has 45 bases, read in frame from the first base. Sequences KGHSH (CDR1) and LQKENI (CDR2) are obtained from the germline V gene. Concerning this clone: The antigen it binds to is not known. Base qualities are missing; no much larger clone stands one base away.

Study-wide conclusions, independent of this receptor: The authors noted that the TCR breadth and depth analyses may have underestimated total T cell responses. The study lacked the statistical power to compare responses across vaccine doses or regimens. Comparable non-spike TCR breadth was observed between vaccine and placebo recipients, consistent with only spike being contained in the vaccine. After vaccination, spike-specific CD8+ and CD4+ T cell responses were reported to show substantial breadth. Compared with placebo recipients, Ad26.COV2.S recipients showed higher spike-specific TCR breadth (P = 0.0014).

The immunoSEQ Assay was the method used to sequence TCRbeta CDR3 regions. After extraction, genomic DNA underwent amplification by bias-controlled multiplex PCR, followed by high-throughput sequencing. The paper's data handling went like this. To quantify the absolute abundance of every unique TCRbeta CDR3 region, sequences were collapsed and filtered. T cell fraction was estimated by normalization of TCRbeta template counts to usable DNA, with usable DNA being measured through amplification of reference genes present in all nucleated cells. Repertoire TCRs were annotated as SARS-CoV-2-specific when V gene, CDR3 amino acid sequence and J gene were exactly matched to a known reactive TCR set. The reference SARS-CoV-2 TCR set came from MIRA and was filtered for enrichment in COVID-19-positive ImmuneCODE repertoires, removing public or cross-reactive TCRs. Using the MIRA antigens, annotated TCRs were further analysed by specific ORF or by position within an ORF. Breadth was defined as annotated unique rearrangements over total unique productive rearrangements; depth was the summed frequency of those rearrangements. Two-sided Wilcoxon rank-sum tests were used to compare TCR breadth between groups. TCRdb mirrors the immuneACCESS table, restricted to in-frame sequences. Some clones are absent from its copies; in checked studies, under half trace to an unresolved V gene, and the reason for the others is unknown. From that table come the V and J calls and clone size; the DNA was used to work out D and trimming. This sample gives 200,000 to 300,000 clones in total; approximately 88% of them show up just once. The biggest ten clones account for about 10% of the sample.

This specimen's treatment or condition label, interpreted: roughly 18 received Ad26.COV2.S at low or high dose, single or two shots; 5 received placebo; per-sample allocation not given. Repertoires of vaccine and placebo recipients were sequenced from samples taken on day 63 after the first injection. In Cohort 1b, around 23 adults aged 18-55 years were enrolled at a single site in Boston, USA, between 29 July and 7 August 2020. As a vaccine, Ad26.COV2.S was a replication-incompetent adenovirus type 26 vector that expressed a prefusion-stabilized SARS-CoV-2 spike protein derived from the original Wuhan strain.

The sequencing used peripheral blood, collected in a trial of Ad26.COV2.S vaccine versus placebo. The chain was built from TRBV18 and TRBJ2-7; TRBD1 agrees with 12 junctional bases. The clonotype comes from a person between 18 and 65 years old who received the Ad26.COV2.S COVID-19 vaccine or a placebo. The DNA sequence is TGTGCCAGCTCACCAAAGGGACAGGGGGCGAACGAGCAGTACTTC. Its translation reads: CASSPKGQGANEQYF. With all but the CDR3 taken from the reference TRBV18 and TRBJ2-7 genes, the full variable domain is: NAGVMQNPRHLVRRRGQEARLRCSPMKGHSHVYWYRQLPEEGLKFMVYLQKENIIDESGMPKERFSAEFPKEGPSILRIQQVVRGDSAAYFCASSPKGQGANEQYFGPGTRLTVT.